The 5 T cell receptor beta chains below come from one sample, sequenced in a study of shared clonotypes between healthy human individuals. Naive CD8 isolation took CD45RO-negative cells positively selected for CCR7 and excluded terminally differentiated effector memory CD45RA+ cells. Only in-frame clones appear in the TCRdb table, and some are missing; sequencing was by immunoSEQ multiplex PCR. In the table there are around 1,900,000 clones, about 93% of which are singletons. The sequenced material came from naive CD8+ T cells from PBMCs. The source is a young man in good health. Some clones in this sample may be carry-over from other donors' samples.

The chain uses TRBV6-5 and TRBJ2-7, with 7 bases fitting TRBD2. V shed 0 bases, J shed 3 bases, and the junction held 8 bases outside the gene matches. The CDR3 sequence is 16 residues long. CDR1 and CDR2 (germline): MNHEY, SVGAGI. The CDR3 coding sequence is TGTGCCAGCAGTTACTCGTCCGGGGGGAAAGGCTACGAGCAGTACTTC. It specifies CASSYSSGGKGYEQYF.

The V and J genes are TRBV27 and TRBJ2-1, with TRBD2 as a possible D gene (6 bases). Germline V gene lookup returns CDR1 MNHEY and CDR2 SMNVEV (reference sequence). The ends were cut back, 5 bases at V and 9 bases at J, with 26 bases in the middle. The CDR3 has 17 amino acids. This CDR3 reads CASSITHTGTYRGEQFF. DNA of the CDR3: TGTGCCAGCAGTATCACTCATACCGGGACTTACCGCGGTGAGCAGTTCTTC.

V usage is TRBV19 and J usage is TRBJ1-1; D remains unclear. This CDR3 region has 14 residues. The V gene's germline CDR1 is LNHDA and CDR2 SQIVND (reference sequence). V lost 1 base and J lost 6, with 12 bases in between. The CDR3 nucleotides are TGTGCCAGTAGTATAGGTCTGGCGGGCGCTGAAGCTTTCTTT. Protein sequence: CASSIGLAGAEAFF.

In regard to this clone: Other DNA sequences in this specimen translate into the identical CDR3. The chain is built from TRBV7-9 and TRBJ2-7, with no clear D. The germline V and J ends were trimmed by 5 bases and 3 bases, with 11 bases remaining between them. Germline assignment: CDR1 SEHNR and CDR2 FQNEAQ (reference sequence). This CDR3 spans 13 amino acids. The CDR3 bases are TGTGCCAGCAGCCCCGGCCCTGACTACGAGCAGTACTTC. Translated: CASSPGPDYEQYF.

The chain links TRBV28 to TRBJ2-7; the match to TRBD1 covers 11 bases. This CDR3 region has 15 residues. CDR1 and CDR2 from the germline V gene are MDHEN and SYDVKM. Germline trimming cut 2 bases from V and 4 bases from J; bases unmatched to any gene: 4. This chain's CDR3 is CASSLDGTGGYEQYF. The CDR3 DNA follows: TGTGCCAGCAGTTTAGATGGGACAGGGGGATACGAGCAGTACTTC.